Following are 12 T cell receptor beta chains from one sample sequenced in a study of shared T cell receptors in the human thymus. The method was immunoSEQ multiplex PCR; TCRdb's version includes in-frame clones alone and lacks a portion of them. The sample shows about 500,000 clones, 75% to 85% of them seen only once. This same sample was also taken into another study, of human thymus T cells.

Sample: thymocytes. These receptors all come from a boy younger than two with a congenital heart defect.

The V call is TRBV2, the J call TRBJ2-1; D is undetermined. Per the germline V gene, CDR1 is SNHLY and CDR2 is FYNNEI. This CDR3 comprises 12 residues. Trimming took off 6 bases at V and 12 bases at J, with 15 bases between the two ends. The CDR3 loop is CASSIRTTRQFF. Here the CDR3 DNA reads TGTGCCAGCAGCATCAGAACGACAAGGCAGTTCTTC.

The chain combines TRBV6-5 with TRBJ1-4; 10 nucleotides line up with TRBD1. CDR3 length equals 15 residues. Germline V gene data show CDR1 as MNHEY and CDR2 as SVGAGI. Germline trimming cut 5 bases from V and 5 bases from J; bases unmatched to any gene: 5. CDR3 amino acids: CASSNGDRGNEKLFF. The CDR3 nucleotides are TGTGCCAGCAGTAACGGGGACAGGGGAAATGAAAAACTGTTTTTT.

This chain joins TRBV5-1 and TRBJ2-6; 11 bases are a match to TRBD2. The CDR3 has 19 residues. From germline, CDR1 is SGHRS and CDR2 YFSETQ. Trimming cost V 2 bases and J 1 base; bases outside gene matches: 8. Here the CDR3 reads CASSFNPLAGGSGANVLTF. CDR3 in DNA: TGCGCCAGCAGCTTTAACCCTCTAGCGGGAGGTTCTGGGGCCAACGTCCTGACTTTC.

This clone appeared a single time. The chain recombines TRBV4-3 with TRBJ2-5, with D perhaps matching TRBD1 (5 bases). The germline gives CDR1 LGHNA, CDR2 YSLEER. V lost 4 bases to trimming and J lost 9 bases, with 18 bases between them. CDR3 size: 14 residues. The CDR3 DNA follows: TGCGCCAGCAGCCCCTTAATCAGGGCTCGAGCCCAGTACTTC. The encoded protein is CASSPLIRARAQYF.

The V call is TRBV6-1, the J call TRBJ2-7, with D possibly matching TRBD2 (5 bases). The CDR3 is 17 amino acids. The V end was cut by 4 bases, the J end by 4 bases, with 23 bases between. Germline V gene data show CDR1 as MNHNS and CDR2 as SASEGT. This CDR3 is CASSAEEAGNLLYEQYF. Here the CDR3 DNA reads TGTGCCAGCAGTGCAGAGGAGGCCGGGAACCTCTTGTACGAGCAGTACTTC.

The rearrangement uses TRBV4-3 and TRBJ2-5; the D is unclear. Trimming removed 0 bases from V and 9 bases from J, with 20 bases in between. This CDR3 has 16 residues. Germline V CDR1 and CDR2: LGHNA, YSLEER. The CDR3 region is CASSQDLMVRALAQYF. The DNA of the CDR3 is TGCGCCAGCAGCCAAGATCTAATGGTTAGAGCCCTGGCCCAGTACTTC.

The rearrangement uses TRBV6-5 and TRBJ1-1, with D maybe TRBD1 (6 bases). The CDR3 sequence is 14 residues long. Between the trimmed V and J ends, which lost 4 bases and 9 bases, there was a span of 18 bases. CDR1 is MNHEY, CDR2 SVGAGI, per germline. CDR3 nucleotides: TGTGCCAGCAGTTCGTTGAGGGGACACCGAAAAGCTTTCTTT. It codes for CASSSLRGHRKAFF.

This chain connects TRBV29-1 to TRBJ2-7, with D maybe TRBD2 (6 bases). This CDR3 comprises 17 residues. Trimming removed 5 bases from V and 2 bases from J, with 25 bases in between. CDR1 and CDR2 (germline): SQVTM, ANQGSEA. The CDR3 is CSVRALNTGTGTYEQYF. In DNA form, the CDR3 reads TGCAGCGTTCGCGCCCTAAACACCGGGACTGGAACCTACGAGCAGTACTTC.

This clone occurred once. This chain uses TRBV29-1 with TRBJ2-5, with D maybe TRBD1 (6 bases). The CDR3 covers 15 residues. Trimming removed 2 bases from V and 4 bases from J, with 17 bases in between. Germline CDR1 reads SQVTM; CDR2 reads ANQGSEA. DNA for the CDR3: TGCAGCGTTGAATGGCAGGGGTGGTGTCGAGAGACCCAGTACTTC. It translates to CSVEWQGWCRETQYF.

The chain couples TRBV19 to TRBJ1-2; TRBD1 is a possible D gene (6 bases). This CDR3 spans 14 amino acids. V gave up 4 bases and J gave up 6 bases, with 15 bases separating them. The germline V gene has CDR1 LNHDA and CDR2 SQIVND (reference sequence). CDR3 sequence: CASSTRGARDGYTF. The CDR3 bases are TGTGCCAGTAGTACGCGGGGGGCACGAGATGGCTACACCTTC.

The CDR3 nucleotides are TGCAGCGTTGGAGGGACAGGAACTGAAGCTTTCTTT. Encoded protein: CSVGGTGTEAFF. The chain links TRBV29-1 to TRBJ1-1; the match to TRBD1 covers 8 bases. Germline V gene sequence: CDR1 SQVTM, CDR2 ANQGSEA. Trimming removed 4 bases from V and 5 bases from J; junction bases left unmatched: 3. The CDR3 contains 12 residues.

The chain employs TRBV9 and TRBJ2-7; 9 positions match TRBD1. Germline trimming cut 4 bases from V and 3 bases from J; bases unmatched to any gene: 8. The germline V gene has CDR1 SGDLS and CDR2 YYNGEE. The CDR3 contains 15 residues. In DNA, the CDR3 is TGTGCCAGCAGCTTCGATGGACAGGGGAACTACGAGCAGTACTTC. This translates into CASSFDGQGNYEQYF. Full variable domain (missing parts from reference TRBV9 and TRBJ2-7): DSGVTQTPKHLITATGQRVTLRCSPRSGDLSVYWYQQSLDQGLQFLIQYYNGEERAKGNILERFSAQQFPDLHSELNLSSLELGDSALYFCASSFDGQGNYEQYFGPGTRLTVT.